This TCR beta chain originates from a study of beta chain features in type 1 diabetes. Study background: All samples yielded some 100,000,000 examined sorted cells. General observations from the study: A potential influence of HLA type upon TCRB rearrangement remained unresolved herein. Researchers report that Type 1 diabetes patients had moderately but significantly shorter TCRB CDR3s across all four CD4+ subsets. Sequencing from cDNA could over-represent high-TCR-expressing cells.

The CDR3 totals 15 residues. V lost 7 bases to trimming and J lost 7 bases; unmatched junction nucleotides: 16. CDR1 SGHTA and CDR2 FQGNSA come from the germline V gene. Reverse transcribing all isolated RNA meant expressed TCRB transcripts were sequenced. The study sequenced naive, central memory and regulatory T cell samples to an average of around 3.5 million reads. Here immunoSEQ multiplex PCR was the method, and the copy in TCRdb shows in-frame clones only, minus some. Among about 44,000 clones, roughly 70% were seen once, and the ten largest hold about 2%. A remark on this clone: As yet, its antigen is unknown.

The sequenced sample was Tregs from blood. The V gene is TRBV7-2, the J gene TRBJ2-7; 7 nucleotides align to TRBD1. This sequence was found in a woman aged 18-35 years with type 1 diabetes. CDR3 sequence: CASTMQAEGGFEQYF. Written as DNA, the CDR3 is TGTGCCAGCACCATGCAGGCGGAAGGGGGCTTTGAGCAGTACTTC.